A single sample gave rise to the 5 T cell receptor beta chains below, sequenced in a study of early T cells in non-severe SARS-CoV-2 infection. TCRdb independently ran MiXCR on the 5' RACE reads; one entry per CDR3 protein. Here the sample spans tens of thousands of distinct CDR3 sequences, about 10% being singletons. The sequencing sample was made of whole blood. These receptors were collected from an adult who was a healthcare worker with PCR-confirmed SARS-CoV-2 infection or an uninfected control (not recorded which).

This clonotype was seen ten or more times. The chain is built from TRBV12-3 or TRBV12-4 and TRBJ2-2; 12 positions match TRBD2. The trim removed 10 bases at V and 3 bases at J, leaving 3 bases unmatched. The length of the CDR3 is 14 residues. Here the CDR3 reads CANGLAGYTGELFF. The CDR3 nucleotides are TGTGCCAACGGACTAGCGGGATACACCGGGGAGCTGTTTTTT.

V is TRBV19 and J is TRBJ2-6; no firm D call. The CDR3 is 16 amino acids. V lost 5 bases, J lost 0 bases, and 11 bases lay in between. Germline values: CDR1 LNHDA, CDR2 SQIVND (reference sequence). CDR3 amino acids: CASSPALNSGANVLTF. The CDR3 DNA reads TGTGCCAGTAGTCCCGCCCTAAACTCTGGGGCCAACGTCCTGACTTTC.

This clonotype was detected ten times or more. This chain links TRBV20-1 with TRBJ2-7; 8 nucleotides agree with TRBD1. The CDR3 sequence is 14 residues long. After removal of 2 bases from V and 3 bases from J, the junction contained 6 bases not matched to a gene. Germline V gives CDR1 DFQATT, CDR2 SNEGSKA (reference sequence). The CDR3 sequence is CSARSRTGNYEQYF. CDR3 DNA sequence: TGCAGTGCTAGATCGAGGACAGGGAACTACGAGCAGTACTTC.

The chain carries TRBV20-1 and TRBJ2-7; weak D call: TRBD2 (6 bases). There are 15 residues in the CDR3. CDR1 and CDR2 (germline): DFQATT, SNEGSKA (reference sequence). Trimming removed 0 bases from V and 2 bases from J, with 14 bases in between. CDR3 coding DNA: TGCAGTGCTAGAGATGGAGGGAAGGGGACCTACGAGCAGTACTTC. It is translated as CSARDGGKGTYEQYF.

In this sample, this clonotype turned up many times. The J gene is TRBJ2-7, the V gene TRBV4-2; the D is unclear. The germline CDR1 and CDR2 sequences are LGHNA and YNFKEQ. V lost 1 base, J lost 2 bases, and 6 bases lay in between. The CDR3 extends over 13 amino acids. The CDR3 protein is CASSQALPYEQYF. The CDR3 bases are TGTGCCAGCAGCCAAGCGCTTCCCTACGAGCAGTACTTC.